The text below deals with one T cell receptor beta chain. Its antigen is not known. This entry is derived from a study of T cells in tumors after PD-1 blockade. Study information: Patients had no prior checkpoint blockade, systemic immunosuppressants, or anti-cancer therapy within 4 weeks. Some patients also took daily vismodegib 150 mg during anti-PD-1 treatment. Study-level points and caveats: Blood contained about 43% of the tumor's TCR clonotypes.

CDR1 SGHTA and CDR2 FQGNSA come from the germline V gene. This CDR3 spans 16 amino acids. V lost 5 bases to trimming and J lost 5 bases; unmatched junction nucleotides: 12. Method: immunoSEQ multiplex PCR; TCRdb's copy keeps in-frame clones and lacks some. The sample carries tens of thousands of clones, roughly 78% recorded once. The clonotype comes from a human donor with basal cell carcinoma. The sequences come from PBMCs, collected before anti-PD-1 treatment. This chain links TRBV7-2 with TRBJ2-5; TRBD1 matches 9 bases. CDR3: CASSPPRTGAGETQYF. CDR3 nucleotides: TGTGCCAGCAGCCCGCCTCGGACAGGGGCGGGGGAGACCCAGTACTTC.